This T cell receptor beta chain was captured in a study of cytomegalovirus exposure and HLA in healthy donors. Study-wide results and caveats: Researchers catalogued 150 or so TCR beta chains as cytomegalovirus-associated.

Note on this clone: Its target is unknown.

J gave up 3 bases and V 1 base, and 5 bases lay outside the gene matches. The CDR3 runs 15 residues. Germline lookup yields CDR1 SGHTA and CDR2 FQGNSA. The PCR contained 60 Vbeta and 13 Jbeta primers. Sequenced by immunoSEQ multiplex PCR; TCRdb stores in-frame clones only, minus some. The sample lists 180,000 or so clones; 65% to 85% were seen once. This receptor was taken from a boy aged 2 to 10 in good health and CMV-seronegative. The sequenced sample consisted of PBMCs. The gene calls are TRBV7-2 and TRBJ2-7, with 8 bases matching TRBD2. CDR3 sequence: CASSLDVAGGYEQYF. The CDR3 coding sequence is TGTGCCAGCAGCTTAGATGTGGCGGGGGGCTACGAGCAGTACTTC. The full variable domain, rest sourced from reference TRBV7-2 and TRBJ2-7, is GAGVSQSPSNKVTEKGKDVELRCDPISGHTALYWYRQSLGQGLEFLIYFQGNSAPDKSGLPSDRFSAERTGGSVSTLTIQRTQQEDSAVYLCASSLDVAGGYEQYFGPGTRLTVT.